Sequencing of this TCR beta chain was carried out in a study of shared clonotypes between healthy human individuals. Findings of the study overall: It was anticipated that sequencing depth would influence how many clonotypes donors shared.

This clone was seen a single time. Its antigen is not known. Across several immunoSEQ plates, the genomic DNA of each subset was split evenly. Clones were read by immunoSEQ multiplex PCR, and TCRdb kept only the in-frame ones, dropping some. Among some 510,000 clones listed, approximately 79% were seen once. CDR3 length: 14 residues. J lost 7 bases, V lost 4 bases, and 9 bases had no gene match. Germline CDR1 SGHRS, CDR2 YFSETQ. The sequenced material came from PBMCs. The receptor was isolated from a woman aged 40 to 55 in good health. Some clones in this sample may be carry-over from other donors' samples. The chain combines TRBV5-1 with TRBJ2-7; 9 bases line up with TRBD2. As DNA, the CDR3 is TGCGCCAGCAGCCCGGGACTAGCCCTAGGGGAGCAGTACTTC. Its protein product is CASSPGLALGEQYF.